The clone carrying this TCR beta chain has at least ten counts. As yet, its antigen is unknown. This CDR3 spans 15 amino acids. Germline V gene data show CDR1 as DFQATT and CDR2 as SNEGSKA (reference sequence). J was trimmed by 2 bases and V by 3 bases; bases with no gene match: 8. This entry is derived from a study of T cells in Graves' hyperthyroidism and ophthalmopathy. Study findings and constraints: Clonotypes that were expanded in thyroid above 0.001 mostly appeared in blood too.

Researchers took RNA transcripts and amplified the TCR beta CDR3 regions from them. An initial round of RT-PCR targeting the TCR CDR3 relied on the HTBI primer set. TCRdb re-called the multiplex PCR reads with MiXCR, one entry per CDR3 protein. The table shows around 610,000 distinct CDR3 sequences, with approximately 15% occurring only once. Orbital computed tomography and thyroid ultrasound, together with serum TRAb and thyroxine and clinical symptoms, were used for diagnoses. The chain couples TRBV20-1 to TRBJ2-7; 9 nucleotides align to TRBD2. The clonotype originates from a woman aged 35 to 49 with Graves' ophthalmopathy. Material: blood. The CDR3 reads CSARSLSSGTYEQYF. CDR3 nucleotide sequence: TGCAGTGCTAGGAGCTTGTCTAGCGGGACCTACGAGCAGTACTTC.